This entry lists 16 T cell receptor beta chains sequenced from one sample in a study of shared clonotypes between healthy human individuals. Data came from immunoSEQ multiplex PCR; TCRdb stores just in-frame clones and leaves some out. The sample includes 1.5 million to 1.9 million clones, around 98% of them seen just once. Sequences were obtained from naive CD4+ T cells sorted from blood. Subset: CD45RA+ positively selected. These receptors were taken from a young man in good health.

The chain joins TRBV5-4 to TRBJ2-1, with 10 bases fitting TRBD2. This CDR3 has 15 residues. The germline V gene has CDR1 SGHNT and CDR2 YYREEE (reference sequence). J lost 6 bases, V lost 0 bases, and 3 bases had no gene match. CDR3 DNA: TGTGCCAGCAGCTTGGTGGCTAGCGGGAGCAATGAGCAGTTCTTC. This translates into CASSLVASGSNEQFF.

Only one count was recorded for this clone. The V and J genes are TRBV19 and TRBJ2-5; possibly TRBD2 for D (7 bases). The CDR3 length is 14 residues. The V gene lost 5 bases and the J gene lost 5 bases, with 15 bases spanning the gap. Germline V gene lookup returns CDR1 LNHDA and CDR2 SQIVND (reference sequence). The CDR3 coding sequence is TGTGCCAGTAGTTCTGCGGGGGCCGGGGAGACCCAGTACTTC. Amino acid sequence: CASSSAGAGETQYF.

This chain connects TRBV7-8 to TRBJ2-7; D is perhaps TRBD2 (5 bases). The germline V gene has CDR1 SGHVS and CDR2 FQNEAQ. This CDR3 has 15 residues. Between the trimmed V and J ends, which lost 1 base and 6 bases, there was a span of 16 bases. CDR3 sequence: CASSLDGVIRSEQYF. The CDR3 bases are TGTGCCAGCAGCTTAGACGGGGTAATTCGCTCCGAGCAGTACTTC. Together with reference TRBV7-8 and TRBJ2-7, the CDR3 gives the full variable domain: GAGVSQSPRYKVAKRGQDVALRCDPISGHVSLFWYQQALGQGPEFLTYFQNEAQLDKSGLPSDRFFAERPEGSVSTLKIQRTQQEDSAVYLCASSLDGVIRSEQYFGPGTRLTVT.

As regards this clone: Other DNA sequences in this specimen translate into the identical CDR3. The chain uses TRBV7-9 and TRBJ1-1; D is possibly TRBD1 (6 bases). Trimming shortened V by 1 base and J by 1 base, and 7 bases separated the two germline ends. In germline, CDR1 is SEHNR, CDR2 FQNEAQ (reference sequence). This CDR3 spans 14 amino acids. CDR3 residues: CASSLGGQNTEAFF. CDR3 sequence (DNA): TGTGCCAGCAGCTTAGGGGGACAGAACACTGAAGCTTTCTTT.

The chain combines TRBV5-1 with TRBJ2-1; 10 nucleotides align to TRBD2. Losses at the gene ends were 6 bases for V and 6 bases for J; bases not matched to a gene: 18. This CDR3 contains 18 residues. From germline, CDR1 is SGHRS and CDR2 YFSETQ. CDR3 coding DNA: TGCGCCAGCACCCGACGCGGATCTCTAGCGGGAGTGGGCAATGAGCAGTTCTTC. This encodes CASTRRGSLAGVGNEQFF.

This sequence joins TRBV28 and TRBJ2-7; D may correspond to TRBD1 or TRBD2 (6 bases each). The ends were cut back, 2 bases at V and 2 bases at J, with 28 bases in the middle. The CDR3 extends over 20 amino acids. Germline CDR1 reads MDHEN; CDR2 reads SYDVKM. CDR3 amino acids: CASSLAPRTRDDRRAYEQYF. The CDR3 region has the DNA TGTGCCAGCAGTTTAGCCCCCCGGACGCGGGACGACAGGAGGGCCTACGAGCAGTACTTC.

The chain joins TRBV6-1 to TRBJ1-2; D perhaps matches TRBD1 (5 bases). The germline CDR1 and CDR2 sequences are MNHNS and SASEGT. V gave up 1 base and J gave up 0 bases, with 12 bases separating them. The CDR3 extends over 16 amino acids. DNA of the CDR3: TGTGCCAGCAGTGAAGTCAGGGTTTCCACTAACTATGGCTACACCTTC. Its protein is CASSEVRVSTNYGYTF.

The J gene is TRBJ1-1, the V gene TRBV2, with D maybe TRBD1 (5 bases). The CDR3 contains 14 residues. Trimming pared 6 bases from V and 4 bases from J, leaving 15 bases between. The germline gives CDR1 SNHLY, CDR2 FYNNEI. CDR3 bases: TGTGCCAGCAGAATGGGGGTAGCTAGCACTGAAGCTTTCTTT. This codes for CASRMGVASTEAFF. The variable domain in full, completed from reference TRBV2 and TRBJ1-1, reads EPEVTQTPSHQVTQMGQEVILRCVPISNHLYFYWYRQILGQKVEFLVSFYNNEISEKSEIFDDQFSVERPDGSNFTLKIRSTKLEDSAMYFCASRMGVASTEAFFGQGTRLTVV.

Concerning this clone itself: The same CDR3 can be traced to other DNA sequences in this sample. The rearrangement joins TRBV7-9 to TRBJ2-2, with TRBD1 identical over 8 bases. This CDR3 has 15 residues. V lost 5 bases to trimming and J lost 1 base; unmatched junction nucleotides: 3. Germline CDR1 reads SEHNR; CDR2 reads FQNEAQ (reference sequence). The CDR3 here is CASSPGTGNTGELFF. The CDR3 DNA is TGTGCCAGCAGCCCAGGGACAGGGAACACCGGGGAGCTGTTTTTT. Full variable domain (remainder filled in from reference TRBV7-9 and TRBJ2-2): DTGVSQNPRHKITKRGQNVTFRCDPISEHNRLYWYRQTLGQGPEFLTYFQNEAQLEKSRLLSDRFSAERPKGSFSTLEIQRTEQGDSAMYLCASSPGTGNTGELFFGEGSRLTVL.

This clone has only one observation. The chain links TRBV11-3 to TRBJ2-1; perhaps TRBD2 as D (5 bases). Between the trimmed V and J ends, which lost 0 bases and 9 bases, there was a span of 9 bases. Germline V gives CDR1 SGHNT, CDR2 YENEEA. The CDR3 totals 13 residues. The CDR3 DNA reads as TGTGCCAGCAGCTTAGAGGAGGATGGTGAGCAGTTCTTC. The encoded protein is CASSLEEDGEQFF.

This clone was seen just once. The genes are TRBV7-6 and TRBJ2-2; D might be TRBD2 (5 bases). CDR1 and CDR2 (germline): SGHVS, FNYEAQ. The CDR3 totals 14 residues. V was clipped by 3 bases and J by 5 bases, with 10 bases between them. The CDR3 loop is CASSFGQRTGELFF. CDR3 coding DNA: TGTGCCAGCAGCTTCGGGCAGCGGACCGGGGAGCTGTTTTTT.

This chain uses TRBV4-3 with TRBJ1-2; tentatively, D is TRBD1 (6 bases). V dropped 0 bases and J dropped 4 bases, with 18 bases sitting between them. Germline CDR1 LGHNA, CDR2 YSLEER. This CDR3 is 17 amino acids long. The CDR3 sequence is CASSQERVGGARYGYTF. The CDR3 DNA is TGCGCCAGCAGCCAAGAGAGGGTTGGGGGCGCGCGCTATGGCTACACCTTC.

The chain combines TRBV10-3 with TRBJ1-1; D gene ambiguous. Germline values: CDR1 ENHRY, CDR2 SYGVKD. This CDR3 has 12 residues. Trimming left V 2 bases short and J 1 base short, with 2 bases between. CDR3 sequence: CAISEGNTEAFF. Written as DNA, the CDR3 is TGTGCCATCAGTGAGGGGAACACTGAAGCTTTCTTT.

The rearrangement links TRBV5-1 to TRBJ2-7, with 15 bases matching TRBD2. Germline trimming cut 3 bases from V and 4 bases from J; bases unmatched to any gene: 2. Germline-derived CDR1 and CDR2 are SGHRS and YFSETQ. This CDR3 is built from 15 residues. The CDR3 loop is CASSYGLAGGYEQYF. DNA for the CDR3: TGCGCCAGCAGCTACGGACTAGCGGGAGGGTACGAGCAGTACTTC. The full variable domain, rest sourced from reference TRBV5-1 and TRBJ2-7, is KAGVTQTPRYLIKTRGQQVTLSCSPISGHRSVSWYQQTPGQGLQFLFEYFSETQRNKGNFPGRFSGRQFSNSRSEMNVSTLELGDSALYLCASSYGLAGGYEQYFGPGTRLTVT.

V and J are TRBV5-8 and TRBJ2-2; D is tentatively TRBD1 or TRBD2 (5 bases each). Trimming shortened V by 0 bases and J by 4 bases, and 10 bases separated the two germline ends. Germline V gene data show CDR1 as SGHTS and CDR2 as YDEGEE. This CDR3 contains 15 residues. CDR3 amino acids: CASSLVIGATGELFF. The CDR3 nucleotides are TGTGCCAGCAGCTTGGTTATCGGGGCCACCGGGGAGCTGTTTTTT.

J is TRBJ2-7 and V is TRBV28; the match to TRBD2 covers 11 bases. CDR1 is MDHEN and CDR2 is SYDVKM in the germline V gene. Unmatched junction bases numbered 10, after V lost 6 bases and J lost 6 bases. The CDR3 has 15 amino acids. The CDR3 sequence: CASRLLLAGASEQYF. Written as DNA, the CDR3 is TGTGCCAGCAGATTGTTACTAGCGGGAGCATCCGAGCAGTACTTC.